This paragraph covers one T cell receptor beta chain sequence. These data originate in a study of PD-L1 blockade in urothelial cancer. Turning to the study itself: When patients started atezolizumab in about 2014, it was given at 1,200 mg intravenously every 3 weeks. Before enrollment, 0 to 3 chemotherapy regimens had been given to patients. Median T cell yield per blood sample was around 130,000 cells. Researchers looked at the blood 3 weeks (second dose) and 6 weeks after treatment began.

Germline lookup yields CDR1 ENHRY and CDR2 SYGVKD. V gave up 10 bases and J gave up 3 bases; unmatched junction bases: 14. The CDR3 runs 16 residues. Time point denoted: pretreatment peripheral blood. The assay was immunoSEQ multiplex PCR, and TCRdb's table has in-frame clones only and misses some. The sample comprises about 50,000 clones, around 88% of which are singletons, and approximately 15% rests with the top ten. The J gene is TRBJ2-7, the V gene TRBV10-3, with 11 bases fitting TRBD1. The specimen was PBMCs, collected around atezolizumab (anti-PD-L1) treatment. This TCR was recovered from a woman aged 55 to 70 with urothelial cancer. DNA for the CDR3: TGTGCCACCGCGGGGGACAGGGGGGTAACAATCTACGAGCAGTACTTC. This codes for CATAGDRGVTIYEQYF.